These T cell receptor beta chains were read from a single sample in a study of naive CD8 T cells in extremely preterm neonates. TCRdb's table, derived via immunoSEQ multiplex PCR, lists solely in-frame clones and lacks some. Of approximately 5,500 clones in the sample, almost 99% were seen once. Sequenced: naive CD8+ T cells from blood. The receptor set was obtained from a human donor in good health. Both conserved end residues are part of each CDR3. The size of a clone is reported for some rows only, either as once, few or many, or as a class for expanded clones.

len	j_gene	abundance	v_gene	CDR3aa
14	TRBJ1-5	.	TRBV23-1	CASSHVQGNQPQHF
15	TRBJ2-1	.	TRBV27	CASGLALGSYNEQFF
18	TRBJ1-1	.	TRBV4-3	CASSQDRSVPLSRTEAFF
15	TRBJ1-5	.	TRBV18	CASSRLTGAGQPQHF
14	TRBJ2-1	.	TRBV11-2	CASSLFGRDNEQFF
13	TRBJ2-3	once	TRBV15	CATSPLLAGAKYF
15	TRBJ2-1	.	TRBV11-2	CASSLLEGGSDEQFF
16	TRBJ2-1	.	TRBV5-5	CASSLAGTGGYNEQFF
13	TRBJ1-2	.	TRBV6-1	CASSESGGDGYTF
12	TRBJ2-7	.	TRBV7-6	CASSLTGYEQYF
13	TRBJ2-7	.	TRBV27	CASSLRSGNEQYF
16	TRBJ1-5	.	TRBV7-9	CASSSGTSPSNQPQHF
15	TRBJ2-1	.	TRBV5-1	CASSSGTGDYNEQFF
14	TRBJ2-7	.	TRBV7-7	CASSLGASSYEQYF
15	TRBJ2-1	.	TRBV27	CASSIRDFSYNEQFF